The rows below give T cell receptor beta chains drawn from one sample of a study of blood T cell repertoires in COVID-19. Sequencing was performed with immunoSEQ multiplex PCR; in TCRdb, only in-frame clones are kept and a portion is missing. The table includes about 190,000 clones, 88% detected once. The specimen sequenced was peripheral blood. These receptors all stem from a man aged 40-50 years with active or convalescent COVID-19. CDR3s include the opening cysteine and the closing phenylalanine or tryptophan. The order of the fields is D gene, clone size, V gene, J gene, CDR3 protein, CDR3 DNA. D genes are given only for firm matches. The size field is filled for only some rows; it gives once, few, many or a size class.

>-|-|TRBV28|TRBJ2-1
CASSPTTYYNEQFF
TGTGCCAGCAGTCCGACAACTTACTACAATGAGCAGTTCTTC
>-|few|TRBV19|TRBJ2-2
CASSIIRRTQPGELFF
TGTGCCAGTAGTATCATTCGAAGGACACAGCCCGGGGAGCTGTTTTTT
>-|-|TRBV4-1|TRBJ2-5
CASSQPRGQETQYF
TGCGCCAGCAGCCAACCCAGGGGTCAAGAGACCCAGTACTTC
>-|-|TRBV5-4|TRBJ2-1
CASSFYPATDEQFF
TGTGCCAGCAGCTTTTATCCAGCGACGGATGAGCAGTTCTTC
>-|-|TRBV11-2|TRBJ1-5
CASSSRGKPQHF
TGTGCCAGCAGCTCCAGGGGTAAGCCCCAGCATTTT
>TRBD1|-|TRBV12-5|TRBJ2-5
CASGLGQGAGETQYF
TGTGCTAGTGGCCTCGGACAGGGGGCAGGAGAGACCCAGTACTTC
>-|-|TRBV6-6|TRBJ1-2
CATSGGGYGYTF
TGTGCCACCTCTGGGGGGGGGTATGGCTACACCTTC
>TRBD1|-|TRBV19|TRBJ1-2
CASSTDRGMNYGYTF
TGTGCCAGTAGTACGGACAGGGGCATGAACTATGGCTACACCTTC
>-|-|TRBV18|TRBJ1-5
CASSPSGNQPQHF
TGTGCCAGCTCACCATCGGGAAATCAGCCCCAGCATTTT
>-|-|TRBV9|TRBJ2-2
CASSVDPDTGELFF
TGTGCCAGCAGCGTAGACCCAGACACCGGGGAGCTGTTTTTT
>TRBD1|-|TRBV6-5|TRBJ1-4
CASRNRGGDEKLFF
TGTGCCAGCAGAAACAGGGGCGGTGATGAAAAACTGTTTTTT
>-|-|TRBV10-3|TRBJ1-1
CAISQGAPEAFF
TGTGCCATCAGCCAGGGTGCCCCTGAAGCTTTCTTT
>-|-|TRBV19|TRBJ1-1
CASSARTANTEAFF
TGTGCCAGTAGTGCACGAACAGCGAACACTGAAGCTTTCTTT
>TRBD1|-|TRBV10-3|TRBJ2-7
CAISEDRGPYEQYF
TGTGCCATCAGTGAAGACAGGGGACCCTACGAGCAGTACTTC
>-|-|TRBV19|TRBJ2-5
CASSHLGGRGLETQYF
TGTGCCAGTAGCCACCTTGGCGGAAGGGGGTTGGAGACCCAGTACTTC
>-|-|TRBV12-5|TRBJ1-5
CASGPGPGNQPQHF
TGTGCTAGTGGCCCTGGGCCGGGCAATCAGCCCCAGCATTTT
>-|-|TRBV27|TRBJ1-3
CASSFRGGSGNTIYF
TGTGCCAGCAGTTTCAGGGGTGGTTCTGGAAACACCATATATTTT
>-|-|TRBV28|TRBJ1-1
CASSLYRPDITTEAFF
TGTGCCAGCAGTTTATATCGTCCGGACATAACAACTGAAGCTTTCTTT
>-|-|TRBV1|TRBJ1-5
CTSSSGIRASNQPQHF
TGCACCAGCAGCTCCGGGATTAGGGCGAGCAATCAGCCCCAGCATTTT
>-|-|TRBV12-5|TRBJ1-1
CASGLQSNTEAFF
TGTGCTAGTGGTTTGCAATCGAACACTGAAGCTTTCTTT
>-|-|TRBV19|TRBJ2-2
CASSMTGNTGELFF
TGTGCCAGTAGTATGACGGGGAACACCGGGGAGCTGTTTTTT
>TRBD1|-|TRBV27|TRBJ1-1
CASSETGGLGEAFF
TGTGCCAGCAGTGAGACAGGGGGATTGGGTGAAGCTTTCTTT
>TRBD1|many|TRBV4-1|TRBJ1-2
CASSPPRGAGGNYTF
TGCGCCAGCAGCCCCCCAAGAGGCGCAGGGGGCAACTACACCTTC
>TRBD2|-|TRBV5-6|TRBJ2-4
CASSLAGGGIQYF
TGTGCCAGCAGCTTGGCGGGAGGGGGCATTCAGTACTTC
>-|-|TRBV6-5|TRBJ1-1
CASTSRGNTEAFF
TGTGCCAGCACATCCCGGGGAAACACTGAAGCTTTCTTT
>TRBD1|once|TRBV30|TRBJ2-2
CAWTLPGGRGTGELFF
TGTGCCTGGACCCTCCCAGGGGGCAGAGGTACCGGGGAGCTGTTTTTT
>-|few|TRBV7-6|TRBJ2-2
CASRLWQDTGELFF
TGTGCCAGCAGGCTTTGGCAGGACACCGGGGAGCTGTTTTTT
>-|-|TRBV24-1|TRBJ2-6
CATSDPTGTGANVLTF
TGTGCCACCAGTGATCCCACAGGGACTGGGGCCAACGTCCTGACTTTC
>-|-|TRBV4-1|TRBJ2-7
CASSPPGVEQYF
TGCGCCAGCAGCCCACCAGGGGTCGAGCAGTACTTC
>-|-|TRBV7-9|TRBJ2-6
CASSASVGANVLTF
TGTGCCAGCAGCGCGTCTGTTGGGGCCAACGTCCTGACTTTC
>TRBD2|-|TRBV5-1|TRBJ2-3
CASSFSGAGTDTQYF
TGCGCCAGCAGCTTTAGCGGGGCGGGCACAGATACGCAGTATTTT
>TRBD1|-|TRBV7-9|TRBJ2-7
CASSLGQGGHEQYF
TGTGCCAGCAGCCTGGGACAGGGTGGCCACGAGCAGTACTTC
>-|-|TRBV5-1|TRBJ1-3
CASSLDRAAGNTIYF
TGCGCCAGCAGCTTGGACAGGGCGGCTGGAAACACCATATATTTT
>TRBD1|-|TRBV6-2/TRBV6-3|TRBJ1-5
CASSYDQGAQPQHF
TGTGCCAGCAGTTACGACCAGGGGGCGCAGCCCCAGCATTTT
>TRBD2|-|TRBV5-4|TRBJ2-5
CASSRTSGRADETQYF
TGTGCCAGCAGCCGGACTAGCGGGAGGGCCGACGAGACCCAGTACTTC
>-|-|TRBV18|TRBJ2-5
CASSPRRTEETQYF
TGTGCCAGCTCACCACGAAGGACAGAAGAGACCCAGTACTTC
>-|-|TRBV29-1|TRBJ1-2
CSVAPGDGYTF
TGCAGCGTTGCGCCGGGGGATGGCTACACCTTC
>TRBD1|-|TRBV7-2|TRBJ1-5
CASSSDRGSGQPQHF
TGTGCCAGCAGTTCGGACAGGGGATCGGGGCAGCCCCAGCATTTT
>-|-|TRBV25-1|TRBJ1-6
CATRNYEGSPLHF
TGTGCCACCCGAAATTACGAGGGTTCACCCCTCCACTTT
>-|-|TRBV9|TRBJ1-1
CASSPGGAYEAFF
TGTGCCAGCAGCCCGGGAGGAGCTTATGAAGCTTTCTTT
>TRBD1|-|TRBV18|TRBJ1-2
CASSPPSGQAIYGYTF
TGTGCCAGCTCACCACCTTCGGGACAGGCGATCTATGGCTACACCTTC
>-|-|TRBV3-1/TRBV3-2|TRBJ1-1
CASSPTDKNTEAFF
TGTGCCAGCAGCCCGACAGATAAGAACACTGAAGCTTTCTTT
>-|-|TRBV28|TRBJ2-2
CASSLWDYSNTGELFF
TGTGCCAGCAGTTTATGGGACTATTCGAACACCGGGGAGCTGTTTTTT
>TRBD2|once|TRBV9|TRBJ2-5
CASSVGESGGVQETQYF
TGTGCCAGCAGCGTAGGAGAAAGCGGGGGAGTCCAAGAGACCCAGTACTTC
>-|-|TRBV3-1/TRBV3-2|TRBJ1-3
CASSQTGPRPIYF
TGTGCCAGCAGCCAAACAGGCCCCAGGCCCATATATTTT
>TRBD1|-|TRBV19|TRBJ1-1
CASRPKTGGGTEAFF
TGTGCCAGTAGACCAAAGACAGGGGGGGGCACTGAAGCTTTCTTT
>-|-|TRBV2|TRBJ1-5
CASSELGGGNQPQHF
TGTGCCAGCAGTGAATTGGGTGGGGGGAATCAGCCCCAGCATTTT
>TRBD1|-|TRBV24-1|TRBJ1-5
CATSETGGSQPQHF
TGTGCCACCAGTGAAACAGGGGGCTCTCAGCCCCAGCATTTT
>-|-|TRBV5-4|TRBJ2-7
CASSLSRAKYEQYF
TGTGCCAGCAGCTTGTCCAGGGCGAAATACGAGCAGTACTTC
>-|once|TRBV5-4|TRBJ1-2
CASSPNRVGDYGYTF
TGTGCCAGCAGCCCAAATCGGGTCGGGGATTATGGCTACACCTTC
>-|-|TRBV6-2/TRBV6-3|TRBJ1-5
CASSYWGGGNQPQHF
TGTGCCAGCAGTTACTGGGGAGGCGGCAATCAGCCCCAGCATTTT
>TRBD1|-|TRBV4-3|TRBJ1-2
CASSQDSGGYGYTF
TGCGCCAGCAGCCAAGATTCAGGGGGGTATGGCTACACCTTC
>TRBD1|few|TRBV10-3|TRBJ2-7
CAITPGQGYEQYF
TGTGCCATCACACCAGGACAGGGATACGAGCAGTACTTC
>-|-|TRBV10-3|TRBJ2-7
CAISESHIRGYEQYF
TGTGCCATCAGTGAGTCACACATCCGGGGCTACGAGCAGTACTTC
>TRBD1|-|TRBV6-5|TRBJ2-1
CASRLDRETYNEQFF
TGTGCCAGCAGATTAGACAGGGAGACTTACAATGAGCAGTTCTTC
>-|-|TRBV4-3|TRBJ2-7
CASSQETATYEQYF
TGCGCCAGCAGCCAAGAAACAGCTACCTACGAGCAGTACTTC
>-|-|TRBV7-9|TRBJ1-2
CASSLVPGENYGYTF
TGTGCCAGCAGCTTAGTACCAGGGGAGAACTATGGCTACACCTTC
>TRBD2|once|TRBV7-8|TRBJ2-1
CASSFAGTRDNEQFF
TGTGCCAGCAGCTTCGCCGGGACTAGAGACAATGAGCAGTTCTTC